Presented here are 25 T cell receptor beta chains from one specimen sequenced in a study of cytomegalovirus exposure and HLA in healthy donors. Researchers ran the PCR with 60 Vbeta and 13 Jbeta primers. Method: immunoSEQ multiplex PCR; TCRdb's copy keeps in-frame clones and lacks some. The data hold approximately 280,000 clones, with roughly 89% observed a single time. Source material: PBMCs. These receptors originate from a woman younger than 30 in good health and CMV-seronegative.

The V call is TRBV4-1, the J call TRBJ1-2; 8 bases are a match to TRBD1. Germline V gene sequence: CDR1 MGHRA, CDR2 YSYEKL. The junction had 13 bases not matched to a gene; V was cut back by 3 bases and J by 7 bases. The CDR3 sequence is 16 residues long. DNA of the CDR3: TGCGCCAGCAGCCACCTGCAGGGGGCGCGACCGGTTGGCTACACCTTC. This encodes CASSHLQGARPVGYTF.

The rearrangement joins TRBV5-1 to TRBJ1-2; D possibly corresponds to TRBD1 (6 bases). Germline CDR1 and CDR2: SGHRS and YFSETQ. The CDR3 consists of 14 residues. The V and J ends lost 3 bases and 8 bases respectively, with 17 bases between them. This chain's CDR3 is CASSSDSGGPGYTF. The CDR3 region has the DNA TGCGCCAGCAGCTCGGACTCCGGGGGGCCCGGCTACACCTTC.

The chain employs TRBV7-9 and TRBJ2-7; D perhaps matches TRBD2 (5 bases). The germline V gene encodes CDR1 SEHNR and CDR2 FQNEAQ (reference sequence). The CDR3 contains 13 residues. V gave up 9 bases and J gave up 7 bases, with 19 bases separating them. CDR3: CASSVASPQEQYF. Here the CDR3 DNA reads TGTGCCAGTTCAGTGGCTAGCCCCCAGGAGCAGTACTTC.

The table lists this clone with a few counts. CDR3 in DNA: TGTGCCAGCAGTAGTGGCGGGGATAATTCACCCCTCCACTTT. Its translation is CASSSGGDNSPLHF. J is TRBJ1-6 and V is TRBV6-6, with D unclear. This CDR3 contains 14 residues. V lost 5 bases and J lost 5, with 10 bases in between. Germline lookup yields CDR1 MNHNY and CDR2 SVGAGI (reference sequence).

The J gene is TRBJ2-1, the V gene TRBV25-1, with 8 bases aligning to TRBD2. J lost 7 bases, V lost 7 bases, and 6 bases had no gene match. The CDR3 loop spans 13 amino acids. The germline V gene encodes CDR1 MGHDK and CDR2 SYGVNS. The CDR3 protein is CASKRGRTNEQFF. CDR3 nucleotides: TGTGCCAGCAAGCGGGGGCGAACTAATGAGCAGTTCTTC.

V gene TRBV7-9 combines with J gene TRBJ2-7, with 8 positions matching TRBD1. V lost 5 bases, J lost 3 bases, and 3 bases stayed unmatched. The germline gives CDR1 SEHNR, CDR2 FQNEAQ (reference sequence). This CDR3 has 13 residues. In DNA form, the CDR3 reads TGTGCCAGCAGCAAAGGGACAGGCTACGAGCAGTACTTC. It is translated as CASSKGTGYEQYF.

CDR3 sequence: CASSKGLGTETQYF. The CDR3 coding sequence is TGTGCCAGCAGCAAGGGACTAGGAACGGAGACCCAGTACTTC. The chain employs TRBV5-6 and TRBJ2-5; 8 bases align to TRBD2. Trimming removed 4 bases from V and 5 bases from J; junction bases left unmatched: 7. Germline values: CDR1 SGHDT, CDR2 YYEEEE. This CDR3 contains 14 residues.

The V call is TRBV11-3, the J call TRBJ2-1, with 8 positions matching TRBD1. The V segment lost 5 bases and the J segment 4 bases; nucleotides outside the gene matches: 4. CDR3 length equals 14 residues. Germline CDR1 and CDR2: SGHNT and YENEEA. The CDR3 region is CASSTRTGYNEQFF. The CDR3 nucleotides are TGTGCCAGCAGCACGAGGACAGGGTACAATGAGCAGTTCTTC.

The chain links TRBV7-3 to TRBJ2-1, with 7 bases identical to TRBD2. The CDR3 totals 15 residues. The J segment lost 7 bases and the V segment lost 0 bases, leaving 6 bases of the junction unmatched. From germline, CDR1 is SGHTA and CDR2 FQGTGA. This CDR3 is CASSLTGGGGNEQFF. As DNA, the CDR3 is TGTGCCAGCAGCTTAACGGGCGGGGGTGGTAATGAGCAGTTCTTC.

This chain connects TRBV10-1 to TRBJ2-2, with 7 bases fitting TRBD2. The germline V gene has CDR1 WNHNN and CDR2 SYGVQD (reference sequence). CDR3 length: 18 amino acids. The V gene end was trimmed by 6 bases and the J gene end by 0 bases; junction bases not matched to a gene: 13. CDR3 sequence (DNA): TGCGCCAGCAGCCCCTACGGAGCGGGGCTAACGAACACCGGGGAGCTGTTTTTT. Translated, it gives CASSPYGAGLTNTGELFF.

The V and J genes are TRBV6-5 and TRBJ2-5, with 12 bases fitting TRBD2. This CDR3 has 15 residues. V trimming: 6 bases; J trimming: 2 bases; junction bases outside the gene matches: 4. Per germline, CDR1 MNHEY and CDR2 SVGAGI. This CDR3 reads CASSYGLAGQETQYF. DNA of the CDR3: TGTGCCAGCAGCTATGGACTAGCGGGGCAAGAGACCCAGTACTTC.

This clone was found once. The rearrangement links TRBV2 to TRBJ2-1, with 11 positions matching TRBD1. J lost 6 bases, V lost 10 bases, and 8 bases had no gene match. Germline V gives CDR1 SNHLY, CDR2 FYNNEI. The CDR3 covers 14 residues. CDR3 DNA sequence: TGTGCCACCTCGGACAGGGGGCTACTCAATGAGCAGTTCTTC. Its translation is CATSDRGLLNEQFF.

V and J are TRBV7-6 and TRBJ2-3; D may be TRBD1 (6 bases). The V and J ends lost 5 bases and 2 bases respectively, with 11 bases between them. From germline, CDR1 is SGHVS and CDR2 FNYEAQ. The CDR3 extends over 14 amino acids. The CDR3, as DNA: TGTGCCAGCAGCCGCGGACAGACCACAGATACGCAGTATTTT. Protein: CASSRGQTTDTQYF. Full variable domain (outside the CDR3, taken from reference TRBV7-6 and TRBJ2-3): GAGVSQSPRYKVTKRGQDVALRCDPISGHVSLYWYRQALGQGPEFLTYFNYEAQQDKSGLPNDRFSAERPEGSISTLTIQRTEQRDSAMYRCASSRGQTTDTQYFGPGTRLTVL.

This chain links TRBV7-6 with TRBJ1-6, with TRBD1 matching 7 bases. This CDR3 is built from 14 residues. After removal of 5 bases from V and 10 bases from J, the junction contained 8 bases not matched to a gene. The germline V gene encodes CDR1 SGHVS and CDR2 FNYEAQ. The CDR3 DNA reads TGTGCCAGCAGCCTACGACAGGGATACTCACCCCTCCACTTT. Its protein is CASSLRQGYSPLHF. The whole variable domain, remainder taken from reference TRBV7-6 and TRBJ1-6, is GAGVSQSPRYKVTKRGQDVALRCDPISGHVSLYWYRQALGQGPEFLTYFNYEAQQDKSGLPNDRFSAERPEGSISTLTIQRTEQRDSAMYRCASSLRQGYSPLHFGNGTRLTVT.

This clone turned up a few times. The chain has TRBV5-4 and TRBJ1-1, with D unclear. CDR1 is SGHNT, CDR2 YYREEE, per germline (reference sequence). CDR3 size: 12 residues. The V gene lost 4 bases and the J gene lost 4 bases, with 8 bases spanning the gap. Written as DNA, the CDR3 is TGTGCCAGCAGCCCTCGGGGCACTGAAGCTTTCTTT. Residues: CASSPRGTEAFF.

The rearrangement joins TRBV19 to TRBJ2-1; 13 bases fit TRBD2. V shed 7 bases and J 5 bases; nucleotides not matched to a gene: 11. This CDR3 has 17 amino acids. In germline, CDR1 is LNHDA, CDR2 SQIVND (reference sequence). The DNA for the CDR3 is TGTGCCAGTACCTTCTCCAGCGGGACTAGCGGGAACAATGAGCAGTTCTTC. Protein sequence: CASTFSSGTSGNNEQFF.

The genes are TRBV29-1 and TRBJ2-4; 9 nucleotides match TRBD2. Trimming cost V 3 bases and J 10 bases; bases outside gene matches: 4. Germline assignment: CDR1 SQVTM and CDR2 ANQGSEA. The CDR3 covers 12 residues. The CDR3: CSVEASGVIQYF. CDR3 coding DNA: TGCAGCGTTGAGGCTAGCGGGGTAATTCAGTACTTC. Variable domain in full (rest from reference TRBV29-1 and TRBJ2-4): SAVISQKPSRDICQRGTSLTIQCQVDSQVTMMFWYRQQPGQSLTLIATANQGSEATYESGFVIDKFPISRPNLTFSTLTVSNMSPEDSSIYLCSVEASGVIQYFGAGTRLSVL.

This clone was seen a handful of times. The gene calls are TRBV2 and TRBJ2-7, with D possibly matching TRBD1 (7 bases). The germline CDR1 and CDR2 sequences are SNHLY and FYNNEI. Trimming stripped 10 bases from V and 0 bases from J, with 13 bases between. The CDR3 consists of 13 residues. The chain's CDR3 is CATQGEDSYEQYF. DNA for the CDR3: TGTGCCACCCAGGGGGAGGACTCCTACGAGCAGTACTTC.

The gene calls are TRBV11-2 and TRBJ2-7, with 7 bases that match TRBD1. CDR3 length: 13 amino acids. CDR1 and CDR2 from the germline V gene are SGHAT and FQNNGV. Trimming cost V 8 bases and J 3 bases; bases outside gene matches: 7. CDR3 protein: CASGTGQVYEQYF. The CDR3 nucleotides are TGTGCCAGCGGCACCGGACAGGTCTACGAGCAGTACTTC.

This chain's CDR3 is CASSWRGTGPGYTF. CDR3 coding DNA: TGTGCCAGCAGCTGGAGGGGGACAGGGCCAGGCTACACCTTC. The chain carries TRBV5-4 and TRBJ1-2; 9 bases are shared with TRBD1. CDR1 SGHNT and CDR2 YYREEE come from the germline V gene (reference sequence). With V trimmed by 3 bases and J by 8 bases, 8 bases remained unmatched. CDR3 length: 14 amino acids.

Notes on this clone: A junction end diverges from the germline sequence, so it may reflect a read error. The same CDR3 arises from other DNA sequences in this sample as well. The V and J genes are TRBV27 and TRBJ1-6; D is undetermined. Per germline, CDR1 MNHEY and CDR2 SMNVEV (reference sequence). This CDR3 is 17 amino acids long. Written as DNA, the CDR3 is TGTGCCAGCAGTTTATCAGGAGGAACAGCTCCTAATTCCCCCCTCCACTTT. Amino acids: CASSLSGGTAPNSPLHF.

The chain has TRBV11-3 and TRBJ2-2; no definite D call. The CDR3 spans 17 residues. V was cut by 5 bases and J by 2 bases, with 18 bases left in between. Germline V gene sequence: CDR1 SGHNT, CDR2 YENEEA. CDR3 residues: CASSHNPVGLNTGELFF. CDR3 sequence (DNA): TGTGCCAGCAGCCACAACCCGGTGGGCCTAAACACCGGGGAGCTGTTTTTT.

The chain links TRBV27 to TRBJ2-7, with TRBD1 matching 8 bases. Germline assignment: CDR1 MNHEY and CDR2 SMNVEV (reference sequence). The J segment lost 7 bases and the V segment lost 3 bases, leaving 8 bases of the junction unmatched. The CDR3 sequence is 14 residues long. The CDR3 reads CASSFGQGAREQYF. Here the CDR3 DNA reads TGTGCCAGCAGTTTCGGGCAGGGGGCGCGGGAGCAGTACTTC.

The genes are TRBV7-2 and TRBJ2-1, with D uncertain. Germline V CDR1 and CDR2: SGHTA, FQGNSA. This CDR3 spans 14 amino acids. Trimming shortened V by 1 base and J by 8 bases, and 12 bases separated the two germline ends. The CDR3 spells CASSLGAKSYEQFF. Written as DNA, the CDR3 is TGTGCCAGCAGCTTAGGGGCCAAAAGCTATGAGCAGTTCTTC.

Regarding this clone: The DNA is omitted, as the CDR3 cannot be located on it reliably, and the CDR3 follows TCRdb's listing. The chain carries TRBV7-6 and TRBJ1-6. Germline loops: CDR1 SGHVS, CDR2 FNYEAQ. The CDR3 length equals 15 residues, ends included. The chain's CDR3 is CASSFGSGNNSPLHF.